Reported below is one T cell receptor (beta chain). Its antigen target is currently unknown. At one end, the junction sequence differs from germline, possibly due to a read error. This specimen comes from a study of T cells in Graves' hyperthyroidism and ophthalmopathy (dated by TCRdb to the late 2010s). Regarding the complete study: Peripheral blood was collected at initial diagnosis, before any treatment. Prospective prediction of ophthalmopathy was tested in an independent validation cohort of fewer than 20 hyperthyroidism patients and 15 to 17 patients who later progressed to ophthalmopathy. After blood sampling, hyperthyroidism patients were treated with methimazole at a starting dose of 30 mg daily, and ophthalmopathy patients were treated with high-dose intravenous methylprednisolone. According to the paper, TCR Vbeta CDR3 sequencing was carried out on 135 peripheral blood samples, which came from 40 to 45 ophthalmopathy, 75 to 80 hyperthyroidism and roughly 17 progressor patients. TCR V-J signatures able to tell the groups apart were searched for in a discovery cohort of 90 to 100 patients, of whom fewer than 45 had Graves' ophthalmopathy and 55 to 60 had stable Graves' hyperthyroidism. In addition, the study compared T-cell repertoires in thyroid tissue and in blood from six Graves' hyperthyroidism patients. For training and testing, the 80 to 100 patients in the discovery cohort were randomly divided in a 7:3 ratio.

Study-level results and caveats: During validation, the model predicted progression to ophthalmopathy a median of around 6 months ahead of onset, with around 71% sensitivity and 72.22% specificity. A 13 V-J signature model separated ophthalmopathy from stable hyperthyroidism, with approximately 87% sensitivity and about 81% specificity in cross-validation and 80%/75% in testing. Most expanded thyroid clonotypes (frequency above 0.001) were also found in blood, which suggests that blood repertoires may mirror thyroid immune responses. No statistical method was used to fix the sample size in advance, and group allocation was not hidden from the investigators.

The TCR beta CDR3 regions were amplified from RNA transcripts. The first round of RT-PCR for the TCR CDR3 was performed with the HTBI primer set and the Qiagen OneStep RT-PCR kit. Libraries were constructed in a second round of multiplex PCR, after which size selection and purification were carried out. Sequencing of the libraries was done on an Illumina HiSeq2000 using paired-end 100 bp reads. In the original analysis: SOAPnuke was used to process the raw data, removing reads that contained adapters or uncalled bases, had a mean Phred below 15, or lacked an exact match to the constant primer or identifier. COPE v1.2.5 was used to merge the high-quality paired reads, and each unique nucleotide sequence was defined as a clonotype. MiTCR v1.1 was used to align the clonotypes against IMGT TRBV, TRBD and TRBJ reference segments. The analysis was restricted to V-J combinations with a frequency above 0.0001, which together covered 99.2% of the repertoires. A TCS score was defined as the ratio between F50 (clonal expansion) and ExV (chaos), using BLOSUM62-based TCRdist between CDR3 peptides within each V-J. Welch's t-statistics and random forest reduced around 550 V-J features to 13, which were used in a naive Bayes classifier (R e1071). The Morisita-Horn index was used to measure how similar the thyroid and blood repertoires were. Starting from the raw public reads, TCRdb applied fastp trimming at Q25, assembled clones with MiXCR and retained in-frame beta chains. Each entry merges the rows of one CDR3 protein and shows their most common DNA and genes. The V and J calls and clone size come from TCRdb's table, not from the authors' own analysis. The sample table records 700,000 to 850,000 distinct CDR3 sequences; roughly 32% of these occur just once. Clones ranked in the top ten supply less than 40% of the sample.

The CDR3 starts with the cysteine, ends with the phenylalanine, and has 13 residues. The only DNA kept is the CDR3, 39 bases in frame from the first base. Via the germline V gene, CDR1 is SGHAT and CDR2 FQNNGV. A patient counted as having stable Graves' hyperthyroidism if no progression to ophthalmopathy occurred over 18 months of follow-up. Hyperthyroidism patients were newly diagnosed, had a disease duration of under 2 months, and were aged 18 to 65 years. Any patient with an uncontrolled infection, another autoimmune disease, pregnancy or lactation was excluded. Diagnoses were established on the basis of clinical symptoms, serum thyroxine and TRAb, thyroid ultrasound, and orbital computed tomography. Ficoll-Paque density gradient centrifugation was used to isolate PBMCs from around 10 ml of fresh peripheral blood. Trizol reagent was used to extract total RNA, and RNA quality was then checked on an Agilent 2100 Bioanalyzer.

The rearranged segments are TRBV11-2 and TRBJ1-1; perhaps TRBD1 is the D gene, with 5 bases matching. The clonotype was recovered from a woman between 40 and 55 years old with Graves' hyperthyroidism. The sequencing sample was made of blood. At the DNA level, the sequence is TGTGCCAGCAGCTTAGATGGAGGGACTGAAACTTTCTTT. Its translation reads: CASSLDGGTETFF.